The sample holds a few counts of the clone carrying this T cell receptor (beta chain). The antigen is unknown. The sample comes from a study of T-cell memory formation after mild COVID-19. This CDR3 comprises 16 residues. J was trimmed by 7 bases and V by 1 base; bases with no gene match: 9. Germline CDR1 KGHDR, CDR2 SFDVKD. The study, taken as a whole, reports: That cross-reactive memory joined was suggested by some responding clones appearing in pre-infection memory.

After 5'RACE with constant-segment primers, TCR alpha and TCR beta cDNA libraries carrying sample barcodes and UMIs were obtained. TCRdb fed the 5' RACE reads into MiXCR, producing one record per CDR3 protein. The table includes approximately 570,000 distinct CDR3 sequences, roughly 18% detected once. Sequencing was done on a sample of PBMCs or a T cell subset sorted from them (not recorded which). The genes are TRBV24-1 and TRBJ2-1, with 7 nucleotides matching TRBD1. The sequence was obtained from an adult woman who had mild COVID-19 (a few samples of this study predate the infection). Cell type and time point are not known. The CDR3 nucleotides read TGTGCCACCAGTGATTTAGGGGGCTCGGTGGATAATGAGCAGTTCTTC. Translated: CATSDLGGSVDNEQFF.